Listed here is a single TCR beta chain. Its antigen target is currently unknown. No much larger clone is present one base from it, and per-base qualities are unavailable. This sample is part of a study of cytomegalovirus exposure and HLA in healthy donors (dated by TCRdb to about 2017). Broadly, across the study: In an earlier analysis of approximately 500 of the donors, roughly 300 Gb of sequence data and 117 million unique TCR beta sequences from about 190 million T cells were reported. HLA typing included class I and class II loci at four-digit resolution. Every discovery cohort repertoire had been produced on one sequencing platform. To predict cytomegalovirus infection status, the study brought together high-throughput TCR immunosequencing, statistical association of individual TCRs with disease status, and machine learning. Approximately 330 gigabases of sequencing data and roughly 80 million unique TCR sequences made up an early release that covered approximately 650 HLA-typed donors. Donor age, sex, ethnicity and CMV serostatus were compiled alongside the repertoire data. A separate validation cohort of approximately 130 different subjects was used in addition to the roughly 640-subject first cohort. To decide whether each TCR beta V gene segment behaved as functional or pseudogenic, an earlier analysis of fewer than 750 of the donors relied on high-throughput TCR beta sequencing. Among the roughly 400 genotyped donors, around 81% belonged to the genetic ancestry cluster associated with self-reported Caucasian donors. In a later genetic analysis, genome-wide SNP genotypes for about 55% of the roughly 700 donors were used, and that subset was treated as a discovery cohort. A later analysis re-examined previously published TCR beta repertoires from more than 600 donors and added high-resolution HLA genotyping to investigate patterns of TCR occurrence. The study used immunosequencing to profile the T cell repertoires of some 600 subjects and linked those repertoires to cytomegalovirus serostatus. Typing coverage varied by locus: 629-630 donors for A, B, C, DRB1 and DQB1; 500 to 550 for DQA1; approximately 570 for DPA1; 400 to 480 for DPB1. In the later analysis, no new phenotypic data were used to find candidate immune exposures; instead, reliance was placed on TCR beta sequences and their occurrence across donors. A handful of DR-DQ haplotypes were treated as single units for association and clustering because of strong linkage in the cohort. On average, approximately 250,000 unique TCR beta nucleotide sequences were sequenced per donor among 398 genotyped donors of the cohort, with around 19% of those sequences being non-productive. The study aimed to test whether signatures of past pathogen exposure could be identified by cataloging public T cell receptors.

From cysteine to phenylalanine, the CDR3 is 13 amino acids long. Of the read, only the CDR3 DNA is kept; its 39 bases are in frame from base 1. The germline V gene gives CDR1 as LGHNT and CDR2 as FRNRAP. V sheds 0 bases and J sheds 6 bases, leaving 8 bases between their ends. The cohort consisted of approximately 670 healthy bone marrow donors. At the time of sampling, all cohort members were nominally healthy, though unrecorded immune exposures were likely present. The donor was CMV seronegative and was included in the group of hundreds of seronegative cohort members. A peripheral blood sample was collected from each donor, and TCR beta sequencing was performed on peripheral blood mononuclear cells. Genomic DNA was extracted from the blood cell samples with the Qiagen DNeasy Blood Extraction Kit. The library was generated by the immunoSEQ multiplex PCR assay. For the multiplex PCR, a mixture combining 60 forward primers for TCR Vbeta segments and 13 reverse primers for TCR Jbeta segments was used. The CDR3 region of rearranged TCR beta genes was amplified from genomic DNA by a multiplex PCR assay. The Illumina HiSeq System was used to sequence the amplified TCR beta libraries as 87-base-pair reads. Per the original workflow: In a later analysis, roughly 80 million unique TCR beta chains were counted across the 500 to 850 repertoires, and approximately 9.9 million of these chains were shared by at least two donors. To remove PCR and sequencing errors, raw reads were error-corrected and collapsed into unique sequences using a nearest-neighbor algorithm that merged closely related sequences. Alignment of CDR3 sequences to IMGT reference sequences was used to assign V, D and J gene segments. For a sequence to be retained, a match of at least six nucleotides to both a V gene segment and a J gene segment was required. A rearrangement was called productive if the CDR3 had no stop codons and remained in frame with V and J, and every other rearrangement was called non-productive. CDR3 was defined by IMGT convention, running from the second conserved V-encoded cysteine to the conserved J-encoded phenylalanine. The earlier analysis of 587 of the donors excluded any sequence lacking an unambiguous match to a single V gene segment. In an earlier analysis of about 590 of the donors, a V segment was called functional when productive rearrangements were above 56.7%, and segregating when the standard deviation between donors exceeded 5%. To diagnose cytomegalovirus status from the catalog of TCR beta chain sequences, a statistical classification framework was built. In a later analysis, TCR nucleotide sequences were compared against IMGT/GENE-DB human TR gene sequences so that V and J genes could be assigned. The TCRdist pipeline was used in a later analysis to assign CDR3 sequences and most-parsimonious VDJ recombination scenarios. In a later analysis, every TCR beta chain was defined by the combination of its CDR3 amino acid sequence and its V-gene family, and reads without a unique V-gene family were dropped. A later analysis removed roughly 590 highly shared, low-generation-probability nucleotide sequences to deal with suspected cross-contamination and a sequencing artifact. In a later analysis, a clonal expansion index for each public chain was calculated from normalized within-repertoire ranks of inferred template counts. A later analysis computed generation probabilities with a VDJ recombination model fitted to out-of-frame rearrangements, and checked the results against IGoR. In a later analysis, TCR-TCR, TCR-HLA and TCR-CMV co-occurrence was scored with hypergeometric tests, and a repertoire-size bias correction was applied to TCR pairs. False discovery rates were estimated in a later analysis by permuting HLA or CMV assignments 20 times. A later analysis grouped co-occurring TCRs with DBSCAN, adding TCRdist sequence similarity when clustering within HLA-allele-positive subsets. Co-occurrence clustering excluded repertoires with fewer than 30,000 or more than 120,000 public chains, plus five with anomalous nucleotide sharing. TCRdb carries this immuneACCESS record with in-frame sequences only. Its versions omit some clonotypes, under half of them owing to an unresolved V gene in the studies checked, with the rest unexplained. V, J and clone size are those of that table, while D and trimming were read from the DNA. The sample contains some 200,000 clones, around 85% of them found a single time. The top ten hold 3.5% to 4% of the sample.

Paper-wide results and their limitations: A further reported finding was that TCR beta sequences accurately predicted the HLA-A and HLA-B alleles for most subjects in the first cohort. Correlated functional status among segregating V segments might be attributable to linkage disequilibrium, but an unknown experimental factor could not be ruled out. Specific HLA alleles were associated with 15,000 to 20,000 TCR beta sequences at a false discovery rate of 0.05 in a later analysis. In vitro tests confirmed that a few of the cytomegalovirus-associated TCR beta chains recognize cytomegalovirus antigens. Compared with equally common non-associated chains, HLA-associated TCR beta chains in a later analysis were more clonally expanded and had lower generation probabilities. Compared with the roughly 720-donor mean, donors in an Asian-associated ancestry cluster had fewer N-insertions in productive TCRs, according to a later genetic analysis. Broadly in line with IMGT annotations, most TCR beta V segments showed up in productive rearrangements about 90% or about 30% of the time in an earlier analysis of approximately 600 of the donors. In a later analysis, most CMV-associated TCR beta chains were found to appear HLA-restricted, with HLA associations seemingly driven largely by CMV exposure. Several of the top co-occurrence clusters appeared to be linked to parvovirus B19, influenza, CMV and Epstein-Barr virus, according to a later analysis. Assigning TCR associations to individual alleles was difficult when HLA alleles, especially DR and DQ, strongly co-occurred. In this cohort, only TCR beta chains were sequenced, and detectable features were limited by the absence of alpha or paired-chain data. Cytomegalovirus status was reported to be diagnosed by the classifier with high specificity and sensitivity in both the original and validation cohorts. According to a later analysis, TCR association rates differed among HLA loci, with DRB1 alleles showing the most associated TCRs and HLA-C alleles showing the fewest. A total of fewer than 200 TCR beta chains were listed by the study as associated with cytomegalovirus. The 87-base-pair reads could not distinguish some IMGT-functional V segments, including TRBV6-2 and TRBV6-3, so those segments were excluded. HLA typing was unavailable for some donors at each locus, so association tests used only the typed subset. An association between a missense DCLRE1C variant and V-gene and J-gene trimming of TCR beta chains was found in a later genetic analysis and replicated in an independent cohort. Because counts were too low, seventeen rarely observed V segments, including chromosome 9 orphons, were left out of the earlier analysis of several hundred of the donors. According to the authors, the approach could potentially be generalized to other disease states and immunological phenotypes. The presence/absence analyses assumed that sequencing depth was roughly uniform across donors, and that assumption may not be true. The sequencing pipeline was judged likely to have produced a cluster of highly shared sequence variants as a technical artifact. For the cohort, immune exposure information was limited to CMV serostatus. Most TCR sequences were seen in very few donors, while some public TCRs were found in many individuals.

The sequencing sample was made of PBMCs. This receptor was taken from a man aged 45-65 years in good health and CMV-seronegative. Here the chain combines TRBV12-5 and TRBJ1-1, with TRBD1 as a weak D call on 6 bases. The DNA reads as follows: TGTGCTAGTGGTTTGGTAGGGGGATCTGAAGCTTTCTTT. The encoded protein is CASGLVGGSEAFF.